This record covers a single T cell receptor (beta chain). This sample was taken from a study of shared T cell receptors in the human thymus. Germline V gene sequence: CDR1 MDHEN, CDR2 SYDVKM. The ends were cut back, 3 bases at V and 4 bases at J, with 22 bases in the middle. CDR3 length: 17 amino acids. The data were produced by immunoSEQ multiplex PCR, yet TCRdb's version contains in-frame clones alone and is incomplete. The sample has hundreds of thousands of clones, around 89% seen once. Separately, the same data were catalogued under a study of human thymus T cells.

This chain uses TRBV28 with TRBJ2-7; a weak D match, TRBD2 (7 bases). Sequencing used thymocytes. This TCR was recovered from a boy under two years old with a congenital heart defect. CDR3 sequence (DNA): TGTGCCAGCAGTTTCCGGGGGCTAGCGGCACTCCGGTACGAGCAGTACTTC. Its translation is CASSFRGLAALRYEQYF.